The rows below give T cell receptor beta chains drawn from one sample of a study of post-analysis software for immune sequencing data. TCRdb fed the PCR reads into MiXCR, producing one record per CDR3 protein. The table has fewer than 700,000 distinct CDR3 sequences, about 40% seen once. Sequenced: blood. Receptors were obtained from a girl aged 5-17 years with multiple sclerosis. Each CDR3 is given with its conserved first and last residue. D genes are given only for firm matches. Part of the rows lack a size; the others show once, few, many or a class for expanded clones.

TRBV9,15,TRBD1,-,TRBJ1-2,CASSARTGAVYGYTF,TGTGCCAGCAGCGCCCGGACAGGGGCAGTCTATGGCTACACCTTC
TRBV7-2,15,-,-,TRBJ2-7,CASSLSGLISYEQYF,TGTGCCAGCAGCTTAAGCGGTCTGATCTCCTACGAGCAGTACTTC
TRBV3-1,13,-,-,TRBJ1-2,CVSSPEGSYGYTF,TGTGTCAGCAGCCCTGAAGGGTCTTATGGCTACACCTTC
TRBV27,15,TRBD2,-,TRBJ2-7,CASSSQGGVPYEQYF,TGTGCCAGCAGTTCGCAGGGAGGGGTCCCCTACGAGCAGTACTTC
TRBV6-5,14,-,-,TRBJ1-6,CASSYRQPNSPLHF,TGTGCCAGCAGTTACAGACAGCCGAATTCACCCCTCCACTTT
TRBV27,15,-,-,TRBJ2-7,CASSLSAGATYEQYF,TGTGCCAGCAGTTTATCGGCAGGGGCCACCTACGAGCAGTACTTC
TRBV7-6,15,TRBD1,few,TRBJ2-7,CASRLRDRDSYEQYF,TGTGCCAGCAGGCTCCGGGACAGGGATTCCTACGAGCAGTACTTC
TRBV9,16,-,-,TRBJ1-2,CASSDTKAGEPYGYTF,TGTGCCAGCAGCGACACTAAAGCAGGGGAACCCTATGGCTACACCTTC
TRBV5-1,14,-,-,TRBJ2-3,CASSIEGGKDTQYF,TGCGCCAGCAGCATAGAAGGAGGTAAAGATACGCAGTATTTT
TRBV5-4,15,TRBD2,few,TRBJ2-1,CASRGTSGRYNEQFF,TGTGCCAGCAGGGGGACTAGCGGCAGATACAATGAGCAGTTCTTC
TRBV12-3/TRBV12-4,11,-,-,TRBJ1-5,CASSGTGPQHF,TGTGCCAGCAGTGGGACGGGGCCCCAGCATTTT
TRBV4-1,16,-,few,TRBJ1-5,CASSQEPAPGNQPQHF,TGCGCCAGCAGCCAAGAGCCCGCCCCTGGCAATCAGCCCCAGCATTTT
TRBV10-2,17,TRBD2,-,TRBJ2-1,CASREVAGGTDYNEQFF,TGCGCCAGCAGGGAGGTAGCGGGAGGGACGGACTACAATGAGCAGTTCTTC
TRBV5-6,16,TRBD2,few,TRBJ2-1,CASSILAGISYNEQFF,TGTGCCAGCAGCATATTAGCGGGAATCTCCTACAATGAGCAGTTCTTC
TRBV6-4,15,-,few,TRBJ2-6,CASSDSSAGANVLTF,TGTGCCAGCAGTGACTCATCCGCTGGGGCCAACGTCCTGACTTTC
TRBV12-3/TRBV12-4,15,-,-,TRBJ1-2,CASSLVGSGEAGYTF,TGTGCCAGCAGTTTAGTGGGTTCGGGGGAGGCTGGCTACACCTTC
TRBV18,15,-,few,TRBJ1-2,CASSPIRGLSYGYTF,TGTGCCAGCTCACCAATAAGGGGATTATCCTATGGCTACACCTTC
TRBV30,12,-,-,TRBJ2-7,CAWKLSSYEQYF,TGTGCCTGGAAACTTAGCTCCTACGAGCAGTACTTC
TRBV7-2,15,TRBD1,-,TRBJ2-3,CASSSQGAVADTQYF,TGTGCCAGCAGCAGCCAGGGGGCAGTGGCAGATACGCAGTATTTT
TRBV12-3/TRBV12-4,11,-,-,TRBJ1-1,CASIGRSEAFF,TGTGCCAGCATAGGGAGGTCTGAAGCTTTCTTT
TRBV7-9,12,-,-,TRBJ2-1,CASSQLRDEQFF,TGTGCCAGCAGCCAGTTACGCGATGAGCAGTTCTTC
TRBV7-8,13,-,-,TRBJ2-7,CARPRAETYEQYF,TGTGCCAGGCCTAGGGCGGAGACCTACGAGCAGTACTTC
TRBV2,14,-,-,TRBJ1-5,CASSPRVINQPQHF,TGTGCCAGCAGTCCCCGGGTGATCAATCAGCCCCAGCATTTT
TRBV6-1,15,-,-,TRBJ2-7,CASSEEPGGSYEQYF,TGTGCCAGCAGTGAAGAGCCAGGCGGTAGCTACGAGCAGTACTTC
TRBV27,13,-,-,TRBJ1-2,CASSARRDYGYTF,TGTGCCAGCAGTGCCCGACGGGACTATGGCTACACCTTC
TRBV20-1,13,TRBD2,few,TRBJ2-7,CSAATSEAYEQYF,TGCAGTGCCGCGACTAGCGAGGCGTACGAGCAGTACTTC
TRBV12-3/TRBV12-4,15,-,-,TRBJ1-2,CASWDGLQEGYGYTF,TGTGCCAGCTGGGACGGACTCCAAGAAGGCTATGGCTACACCTTC
TRBV6-5,15,-,few,TRBJ2-4,CASSYAAGPKNIQYF,TGTGCCAGCAGTTACGCGGCAGGACCCAAAAACATTCAGTACTTC
TRBV29-1,14,TRBD1,few,TRBJ2-3,CSVESVPGGDTQYF,TGCAGCGTTGAGAGCGTCCCAGGGGGAGATACGCAGTATTTT
TRBV6-1,14,-,many,TRBJ1-5,CASSDSGSLTPQHF,TGTGCCAGCAGTGACAGTGGTAGCTTAACGCCCCAGCATTTT
TRBV7-2,13,-,-,TRBJ2-1,CASSLPGVDEQFF,TGTGCCAGCAGCTTACCGGGAGTGGATGAGCAGTTCTTC
TRBV6-8,15,-,-,TRBJ2-6,CATRRKRPGANALTF,TGTGCCACTCGACGGAAACGGCCCGGGGCCAACGCCCTGACTTTC
TRBV20-1,14,TRBD1,-,TRBJ1-5,CSAGDRGPNQPQHF,TGCAGTGCCGGGGACAGGGGGCCCAATCAGCCCCAGCATTTT
TRBV12-3/TRBV12-4,15,-,few,TRBJ1-4,CASSLEQDRGEKLFF,TGTGCCAGCAGTTTAGAACAGGACAGAGGTGAAAAACTGTTTTTT
TRBV30,13,TRBD1,-,TRBJ1-2,CACVTGTDSGYTF,TGTGCCTGCGTTACCGGGACAGACTCTGGCTACACCTTC
TRBV29-1,13,TRBD1,few,TRBJ2-5,CSVSGGQGETQYF,TGCAGCGTTTCAGGGGGACAGGGAGAGACCCAGTACTTC
TRBV10-3,18,-,few,TRBJ2-1,CAISPRDGVKSSYNEQFF,TGTGCCATCAGCCCCCGGGACGGGGTCAAAAGCTCCTACAATGAGCAGTTCTTC
TRBV27,14,TRBD1,few,TRBJ1-4,CASSTDRGEEKLFF,TGTGCCAGCAGTACGGACAGGGGGGAAGAAAAACTGTTTTTT
TRBV5-1,14,-,-,TRBJ1-5,CASSLDGGSQPQHF,TGCGCCAGCAGCTTGGATGGGGGCTCTCAGCCCCAGCATTTT
TRBV12-3/TRBV12-4,15,TRBD2,few,TRBJ2-3,CASSLLAGVADTQYF,TGTGCCAGCAGCTTGCTAGCGGGGGTAGCAGATACGCAGTATTTT